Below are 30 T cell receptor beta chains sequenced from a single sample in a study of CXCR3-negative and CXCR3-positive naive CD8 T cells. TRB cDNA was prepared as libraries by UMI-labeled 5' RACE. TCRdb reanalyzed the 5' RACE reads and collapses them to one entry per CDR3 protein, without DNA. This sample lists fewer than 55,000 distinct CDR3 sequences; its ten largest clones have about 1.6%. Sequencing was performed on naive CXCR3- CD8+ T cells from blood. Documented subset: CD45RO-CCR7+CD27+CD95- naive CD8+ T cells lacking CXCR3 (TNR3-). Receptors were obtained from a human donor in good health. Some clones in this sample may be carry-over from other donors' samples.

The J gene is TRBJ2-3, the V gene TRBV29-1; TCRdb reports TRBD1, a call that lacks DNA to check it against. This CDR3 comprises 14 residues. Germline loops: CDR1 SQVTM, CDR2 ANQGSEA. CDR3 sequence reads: CSAKVGGTADTQYF.

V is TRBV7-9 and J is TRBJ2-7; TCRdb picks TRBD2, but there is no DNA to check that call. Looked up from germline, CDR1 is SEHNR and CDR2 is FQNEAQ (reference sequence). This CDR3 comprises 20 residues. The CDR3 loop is CASSLGNIGLGHPSSYEQYF.

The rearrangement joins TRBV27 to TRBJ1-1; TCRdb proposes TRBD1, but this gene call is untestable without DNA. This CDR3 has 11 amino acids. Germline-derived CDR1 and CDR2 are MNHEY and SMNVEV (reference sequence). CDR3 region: CASRTRAGAFF.

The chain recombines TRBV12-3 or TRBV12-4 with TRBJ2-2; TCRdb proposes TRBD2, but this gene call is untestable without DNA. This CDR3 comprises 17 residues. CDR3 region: CASSFTPTSNFVGELFF.

CDR3 protein: CASTPVYSNQPQHF. The chain recombines TRBV6-2 or TRBV6-3 with TRBJ1-5. This CDR3 has 14 residues. Looked up from germline, CDR1 is MNHEY and CDR2 is SVGEGT.

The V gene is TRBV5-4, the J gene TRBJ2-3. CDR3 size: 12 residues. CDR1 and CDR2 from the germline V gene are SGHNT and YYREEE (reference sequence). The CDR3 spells CASRGSTDTQYF.

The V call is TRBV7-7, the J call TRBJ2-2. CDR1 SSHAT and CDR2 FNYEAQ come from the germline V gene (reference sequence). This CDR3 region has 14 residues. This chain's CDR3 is CASSLEVRTGELFF.

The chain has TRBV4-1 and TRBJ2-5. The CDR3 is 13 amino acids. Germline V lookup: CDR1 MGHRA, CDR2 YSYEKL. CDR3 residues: CASSQVSGETQYF.

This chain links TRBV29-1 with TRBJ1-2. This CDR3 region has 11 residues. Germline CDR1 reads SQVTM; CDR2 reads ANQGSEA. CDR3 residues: CSVPLPDGYTF.

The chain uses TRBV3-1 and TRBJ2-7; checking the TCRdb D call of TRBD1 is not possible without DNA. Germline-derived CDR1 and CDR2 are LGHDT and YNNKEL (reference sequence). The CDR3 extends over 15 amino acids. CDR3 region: CASSQDWGPGDEQYF.

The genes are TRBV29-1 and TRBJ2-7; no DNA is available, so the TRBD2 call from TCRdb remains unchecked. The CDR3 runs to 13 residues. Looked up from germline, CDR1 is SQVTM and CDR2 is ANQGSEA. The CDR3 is CSVLLAGSYEQYF.

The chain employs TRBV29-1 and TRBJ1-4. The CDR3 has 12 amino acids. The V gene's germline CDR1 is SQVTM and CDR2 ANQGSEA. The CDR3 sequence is CSARETDEKLFF.

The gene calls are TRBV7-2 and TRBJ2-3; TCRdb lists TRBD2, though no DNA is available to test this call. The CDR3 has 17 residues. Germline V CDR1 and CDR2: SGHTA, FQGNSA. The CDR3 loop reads CASSFLILAAVGDTQYF. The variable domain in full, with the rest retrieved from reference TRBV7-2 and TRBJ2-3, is GAGVSQSPSNKVTEKGKDVELRCDPISGHTALYWYRQSLGQGLEFLIYFQGNSAPDKSGLPSDRFSAERTGGSVSTLTIQRTQQEDSAVYLCASSFLILAAVGDTQYFGPGTRLTVL.

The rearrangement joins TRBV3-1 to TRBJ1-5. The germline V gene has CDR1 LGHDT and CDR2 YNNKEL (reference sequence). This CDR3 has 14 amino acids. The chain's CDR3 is CASSRTPRDQPQHF.

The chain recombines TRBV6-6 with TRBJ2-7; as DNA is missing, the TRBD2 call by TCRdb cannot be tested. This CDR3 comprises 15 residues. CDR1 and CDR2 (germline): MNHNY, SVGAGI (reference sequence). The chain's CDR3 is CASSSWTSGGDEQYF.

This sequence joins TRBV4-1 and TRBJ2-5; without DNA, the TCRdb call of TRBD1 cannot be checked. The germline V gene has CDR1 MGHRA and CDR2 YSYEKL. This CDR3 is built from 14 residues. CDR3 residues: CASRGEGGHETQYF.

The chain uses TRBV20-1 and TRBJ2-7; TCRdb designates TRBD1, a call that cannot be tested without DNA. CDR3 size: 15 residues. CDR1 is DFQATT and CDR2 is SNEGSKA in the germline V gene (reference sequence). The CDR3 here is CSASAGDRGLGEQYF.

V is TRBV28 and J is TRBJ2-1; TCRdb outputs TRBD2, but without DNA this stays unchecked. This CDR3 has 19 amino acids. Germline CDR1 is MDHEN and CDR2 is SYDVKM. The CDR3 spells CASVFEGSVRMSSYNEQFF.

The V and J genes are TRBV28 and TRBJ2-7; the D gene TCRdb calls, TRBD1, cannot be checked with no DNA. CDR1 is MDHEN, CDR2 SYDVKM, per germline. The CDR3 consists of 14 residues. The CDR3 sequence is CASSFRRPNGEQYF.

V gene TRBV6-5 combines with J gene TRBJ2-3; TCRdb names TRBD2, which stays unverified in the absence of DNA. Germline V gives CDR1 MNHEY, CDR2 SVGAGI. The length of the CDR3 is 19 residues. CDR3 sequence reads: CASSYSKGNIVTRSDTQYF.

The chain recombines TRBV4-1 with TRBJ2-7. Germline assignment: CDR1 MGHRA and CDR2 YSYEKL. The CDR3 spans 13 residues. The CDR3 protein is CASSQEPAYEQYF.

The CDR3 loop is CASRSGQYDFSEQYF. The rearrangement joins TRBV6-2 or TRBV6-3 to TRBJ2-7; TCRdb's D gene call, TRBD1, goes unchecked for lack of DNA. The CDR3 contains 15 residues. Germline CDR1 is MNHEY and CDR2 is SVGEGT.

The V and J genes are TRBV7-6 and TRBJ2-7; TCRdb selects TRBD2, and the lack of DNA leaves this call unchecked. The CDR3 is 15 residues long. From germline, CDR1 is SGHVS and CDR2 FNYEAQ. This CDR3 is CASSPRLADSYEQYF.

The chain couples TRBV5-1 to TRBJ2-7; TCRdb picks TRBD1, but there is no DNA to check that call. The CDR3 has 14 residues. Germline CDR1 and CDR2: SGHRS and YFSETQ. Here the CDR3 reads CASSLGRGSYEQYF.

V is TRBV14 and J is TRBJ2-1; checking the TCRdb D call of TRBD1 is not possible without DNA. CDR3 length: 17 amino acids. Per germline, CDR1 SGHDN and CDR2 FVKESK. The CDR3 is CASSQELAPPGYNEQFF.

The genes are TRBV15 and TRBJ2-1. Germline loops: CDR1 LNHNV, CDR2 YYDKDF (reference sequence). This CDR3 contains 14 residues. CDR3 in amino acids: CATSGILLGAEQFF.

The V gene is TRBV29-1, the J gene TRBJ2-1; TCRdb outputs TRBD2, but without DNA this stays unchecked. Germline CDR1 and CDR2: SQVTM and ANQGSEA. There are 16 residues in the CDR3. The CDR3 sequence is CSVEDLGGRDYNEQFF.

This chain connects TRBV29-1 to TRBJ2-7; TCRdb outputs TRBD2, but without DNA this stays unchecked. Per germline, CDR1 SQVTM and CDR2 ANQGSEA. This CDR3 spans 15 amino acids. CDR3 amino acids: CSVLAIAGGSYEQYF.

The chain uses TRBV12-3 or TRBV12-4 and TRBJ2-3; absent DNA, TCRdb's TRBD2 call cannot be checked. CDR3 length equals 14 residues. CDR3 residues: CASSSSGRANTQYF.

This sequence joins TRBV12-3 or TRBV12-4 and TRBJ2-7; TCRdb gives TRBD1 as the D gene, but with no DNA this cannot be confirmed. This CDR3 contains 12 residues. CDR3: CASSLTGSEQYF.